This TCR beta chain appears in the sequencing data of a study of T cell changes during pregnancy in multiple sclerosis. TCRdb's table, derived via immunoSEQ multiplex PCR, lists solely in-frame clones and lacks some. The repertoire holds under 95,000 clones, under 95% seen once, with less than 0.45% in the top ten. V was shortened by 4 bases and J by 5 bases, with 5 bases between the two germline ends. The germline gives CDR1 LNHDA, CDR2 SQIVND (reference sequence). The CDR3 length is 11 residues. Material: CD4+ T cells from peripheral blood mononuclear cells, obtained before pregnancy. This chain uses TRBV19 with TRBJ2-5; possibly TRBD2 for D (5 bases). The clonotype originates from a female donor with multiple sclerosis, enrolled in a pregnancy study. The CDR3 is CASSTGETQYF. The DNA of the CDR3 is TGTGCCAGTAGTACGGGGGAGACCCAGTACTTC.